This T cell receptor (beta chain) originates from a study of T cell repertoires in cytomegalovirus infection. Study in general: Recently identified HLA-C-restricted CMV epitopes and well-studied HLA-B-restricted CMV epitopes were used by the study. Indications came from public TCR beta signatures; they pointed to CMV infection and to a matching HLA type. Study findings and constraints: HLA-C-restricted CMV clonotypes gave the most frequent clonotype in two of eight donors.

TCRdb re-derived calls from the reads in MiXCR, one entry per CDR3 protein. The repertoire includes 680,000 or so distinct CDR3 sequences, 33% of them detected once, and 15% to 20% sits in the top ten. The CDR3 contains 10 residues. V shed 7 bases and J shed 2 bases, with 3 bases lying between them. Germline V gene data show CDR1 as SGHVS and CDR2 as FQNEAQ. This clonotype has a handful of counts. Its matching antigen is unknown. The material was cultured PBMCs, obtained from culture after CMV antigen stimulation. The V gene is TRBV7-8, the J gene TRBJ2-7; unclear D gene. The source is a human donor in good health (CMV status not recorded). Some clones in this sample may be carry-over from other donors' samples. CDR3 in DNA: TGTGCCAGCACCCCCTACGAGCAGTACTTC. Its translation: CASTPYEQYF.